This T cell receptor (beta chain) appears in the sequencing data of a study of siplizumab effects on memory and regulatory T cells (dated by TCRdb to between 2018 and 2021). The study in broad terms: The effect of the anti-CD2 antibody siplizumab on alloreactive T-cell subsets was examined in allogeneic mixed lymphocyte reactions constructed from human PBMCs.

Regarding this clone: Its specific antigen is unknown. Base quality data are lacking; no much larger clone is found one base away.

Sorted unstimulated T cells and proliferating T cells recovered from mixed lymphocyte reactions were subjected to TCRbeta CDR3 sequencing. Fresh whole blood from nine to eleven HLA-typed healthy donors served as the source for isolating PBMCs. Preparation of the library involved the immunoSEQ multiplex PCR assay. The deep sequencing platform assayed around 94,000 TCR templates per sample. Genomic DNA extracted from sorted T cells was the material used for TCRbeta CDR3 sequencing. In the source study's methods: The R programming language was used for the clonal analysis of the TCRbeta CDR3 data. Unstimulated samples were compared with post-reaction CFSE-low samples to define alloreactive CD4+ and CD8+ clones. By matching sequences to the repertoires of sorted unstimulated Treg and non-Treg cells, each alloreactive CD4+ clone was assigned a regulatory or non-regulatory origin. Held by TCRdb, this immuneACCESS table contains in-frame sequences only and omits some clones. Under half of the omission traces to an unresolved V gene where checked; the cause of the rest is unknown. For V, J and clone size, that table is used; D and trimming come from the DNA. This sample holds 70,000 to 95,000 clones; 80% to 95% were observed only once. 6.5% of the sample lies in the top ten.

General study outcomes and caveats: Unstimulated naive T cells appeared more diverse than memory T cells, and naive cells seemed to contribute substantially to the alloresponse. Because sequences below about 10^-5 frequency were poorly captured, only a minor fraction of alloreactive clones could be mapped to unstimulated subsets. Among mappable alloreactive CD4+ clones, the Treg-derived fraction averaged approximately 69% with siplizumab versus roughly 29% in control reactions. The cumulative frequency of alloreactive sequences that could be traced back to unstimulated CD4+ memory T cells was significantly reduced by siplizumab. About 80-96% of proliferating CD4+ or CD8+ clones could not be given a naive or memory phenotype. Whether proliferating Tregs from siplizumab cultures were suppressive was not functionally confirmed.

The TCR was taken from a human donor in good health. The specimen sequenced was CD8+ T cells sorted from blood.

For the CDR3, the sequence is CASSSIEGVVYNEQFF. The nucleotide sequence reads TGTGCCAGCAGCTCGATTGAGGGAGTAGTGTACAATGAGCAGTTCTTC. The V gene is TRBV27 and the J gene is TRBJ2-1; the D region possibly corresponds to TRBD2 (5 bases align). CDR1 and CDR2 (MNHEY, SMNVEV) derive from the germline V gene (reference sequence). Trimming at the junction amounts to 6 bases on V and 4 bases on J, and the germline ends lie 19 bases apart. Spanning cysteine to phenylalanine, the CDR3 consists of 16 amino acids. The DNA shown is the 48-base CDR3, in frame from base 1.